This T cell receptor beta chain is drawn from a study of blood T cell repertoires in COVID-19. Whole-study context: Collection of acute and convalescent COVID-19 samples took place in the United States, Italy and Spain. T cells, B-cell-depleted T cells, or PBMCs provided the cDNA or gDNA that served as material.

In the authors' workflow: Amplified reference gene primers provided the basis for estimating nucleated cell counts. Assay used: immunoSEQ multiplex PCR; TCRdb lists only in-frame clones, some missing. From that table come the V and J calls and clone size; the DNA was used to work out D and trimming. The sample has about 120,000 clones; roughly four fifths are singletons. This TCR derives from a human donor in a cohort sampled during active COVID-19. The source material was peripheral blood.

CDR3 sequence (DNA): TGTGCCAGCAGCCCCGGGACAGTTAATTCACCCCTCCACTTT. Encoded protein: CASSPGTVNSPLHF. This chain connects TRBV5-4 to TRBJ1-6; 7 bases line up with TRBD1. This CDR3 comprises 14 residues. The V gene end was trimmed by 4 bases and the J gene end by 6 bases; junction bases not matched to a gene: 4. Germline CDR1 SGHNT, CDR2 YYREEE (reference sequence).